Listed here are 5 T cell receptor beta chains from one sample, sequenced in a study of T cells after posttransplantation cyclophosphamide listed by TCRdb under 2016. Library generation was performed with the immunoSEQ multiplex PCR assay. TCRdb re-hosts the immuneACCESS table, in-frame sequences only. Its copies lack some clones; in the studies checked, an unresolved V gene accounts for under half of them, and the cause for the rest is not known. For this sample, approximately 31,000 clones appear and none is a singleton. The ten largest clones take up about 4.9% of the sample. The sequencing input was PBMCs. The receptors were sampled from a woman between 25 and 40 years old in good health and a related stem cell transplant donor.

This clone was counted many times. The CDR3 nucleotides read TGTGCCATCAGTGGATTTCTTAGCGGGGGGGCCAATGAGCAGTTCTTC. Translated, it gives CAISGFLSGGANEQFF. The V and J genes are TRBV10-3 and TRBJ2-1, with 11 bases aligning to TRBD2. CDR1 is ENHRY and CDR2 is SYGVKD in the germline V gene. V dropped 4 bases and J dropped 6; count of bases not matched to a gene: 8. This CDR3 is 16 amino acids long.

The gene calls are TRBV7-9 and TRBJ2-5; 7 nucleotides line up with TRBD2. From germline, CDR1 is SEHNR and CDR2 FQNEAQ (reference sequence). This CDR3 has 16 amino acids. J gave up 4 bases and V 7 bases, and 15 bases lay outside the gene matches. CDR3 protein: CASMGLRDPLPETQYF. For the CDR3, the DNA is TGTGCCAGCATGGGACTAAGGGATCCTCTGCCAGAGACCCAGTACTTC.

There are many counts of this clone. The V and J genes are TRBV10-3 and TRBJ2-3; D unresolved. The CDR3 consists of 14 residues. V was trimmed by 10 bases and J by 0 bases, leaving 14 bases between them. Germline CDR1 reads ENHRY; CDR2 reads SYGVKD. For the CDR3, the DNA is TGTGCCAGTGCGCTAGAACCTAGCACAGATACGCAGTATTTT. It is translated as CASALEPSTDTQYF.

This clone has ten or more counts. The CDR3 DNA follows: TGTGCCAGCAGTGCCGCAGATAACACTGAAGCTTTCTTT. It translates to CASSAADNTEAFF. The V gene is TRBV6-1, the J gene TRBJ1-1; D not certain. Germline V gives CDR1 MNHNS, CDR2 SASEGT. The V gene lost 4 bases and the J gene lost 2 bases, with 8 bases spanning the gap. The CDR3 contains 13 residues.

The chain recombines TRBV15 with TRBJ2-7; TRBD1 matches 9 bases. After removal of 1 base from V and 5 bases from J, the junction contained 9 bases not matched to a gene. The germline CDR1 and CDR2 sequences are LNHNV and YYDKDF (reference sequence). The CDR3 consists of 16 residues. The CDR3 reads CATSRVPRDRDHEQYF. Here the CDR3 DNA reads TGTGCCACCAGCAGAGTCCCCCGGGACAGGGACCACGAGCAGTACTTC.